The 25 T cell receptor beta chains listed next were all sequenced from one sample in a study of a mutant IDH1 vaccine in newly diagnosed glioma. Time point denoted: week 35, safety follow-up. A single vaccine dose contained 300 ug of mutant IDH1 20-mer peptide, and topical imiquimod was used with it. The repertoire was sequenced with immunoSEQ multiplex PCR; TCRdb's copy has only in-frame clones and lacks some. The sample consists of roughly 51,000 clones, roughly 84% of them appearing once. These receptors' antigens are unknown. The source was PBMCs, collected from a glioma patient whose treatment included an IDH1 peptide vaccine. The receptors derive from a man aged 40-49 years with glioma.

In DNA form, the CDR3 reads TGTGCCAGCAGCCCGCAGATAACCGGGGAGCTGTTTTTT. It encodes CASSPQITGELFF. V is TRBV2 and J is TRBJ2-2, with D unresolved. V gave up 6 bases and J gave up 5 bases, with 10 bases separating them. The CDR3 loop spans 13 amino acids. Germline CDR1 SNHLY, CDR2 FYNNEI.

The V gene is TRBV10-1, the J gene TRBJ2-1, with a possible D match to TRBD2 (6 bases). This CDR3 region has 17 residues. Germline lookup yields CDR1 WNHNN and CDR2 SYGVQD (reference sequence). The V end was cut by 0 bases, the J end by 0 bases, with 12 bases between. The CDR3 bases are TGCGCCAGCAGTGAGTCGAACCGGGGGAGCTCCTACAATGAGCAGTTCTTC. Protein sequence: CASSESNRGSSYNEQFF.

This chain links TRBV7-6 with TRBJ1-5; D is possibly TRBD1 (5 bases). This CDR3 has 15 residues. CDR1 is SGHVS and CDR2 is FNYEAQ in the germline V gene. V was trimmed by 0 bases and J by 4 bases, leaving 10 bases between them. The CDR3 region is CASSLASGLNQPQHF. DNA for the CDR3: TGTGCCAGCAGCTTAGCATCAGGGTTGAATCAGCCCCAGCATTTT.

This rearrangement joins TRBV27 to TRBJ2-7, with D possibly matching TRBD2 (6 bases). The CDR3 is 12 residues long. V dropped 7 bases and J dropped 2 bases, with 9 bases sitting between them. CDR1 is MNHEY, CDR2 SMNVEV, per germline (reference sequence). The CDR3 DNA reads TGTGCCAGCAAGTCGGGGGCCTACGAGCAGTACTTC. Residues: CASKSGAYEQYF.

This clone appeared a few times. This chain links TRBV23-1 with TRBJ1-5; perhaps TRBD1 as D (6 bases). TRBV23-1 is an ORF; its function is uncertain. The germline V and J ends were trimmed by 0 bases and 0 bases, with 18 bases remaining between them. This CDR3 comprises 19 residues. The CDR3 DNA sequence: TGCGCCAGCAGTCAATCAATTGTGGGGGGCCCGTATAGCAATCAGCCCCAGCATTTT. Encoded protein: CASSQSIVGGPYSNQPQHF.

This rearrangement joins TRBV10-1 to TRBJ2-5; D gene ambiguous. Germline V gives CDR1 WNHNN, CDR2 SYGVQD (reference sequence). This CDR3 is 14 amino acids long. V gave up 4 bases and J gave up 2 bases, with 11 bases separating them. The CDR3 region is CASSVGPGQETQYF. CDR3 nucleotide sequence: TGCGCCAGCAGTGTCGGACCTGGGCAAGAGACCCAGTACTTC.

This sequence joins TRBV6-5 and TRBJ1-2; 7 nucleotides align to TRBD1. The germline CDR1 and CDR2 sequences are MNHEY and SVGAGI. J lost 8 bases, V lost 2 bases, and 5 bases had no gene match. CDR3 length: 13 residues. The DNA of the CDR3 is TGTGCCAGCAGTTACGACAGGGTTCGGGGCTACACCTTC. Translating gives CASSYDRVRGYTF.

This rearrangement joins TRBV21-1 to TRBJ2-5; the table's D call, TRBD2, was not checked against the DNA. TRBV21-1 is an annotated pseudogene. This CDR3 has 13 amino acids. The CDR3 reads CASTFKPEETQYF. The CDR3, as DNA: TGTGCCAGCACCTTCAAGCCGGAAGAGACCCAGTACTTC.

The chain is built from TRBV5-5 and TRBJ2-7, with 8 bases that match TRBD1. This CDR3 is built from 14 residues. The germline V gene encodes CDR1 SGHKS and CDR2 YYEKEE (reference sequence). V lost 4 bases, J lost 3 bases, and 6 bases stayed unmatched. The chain's CDR3 is CASSPTGQGYEQYF. CDR3 in DNA: TGTGCCAGCAGCCCGACAGGACAGGGCTACGAGCAGTACTTC. The whole variable domain, remainder taken from reference TRBV5-5 and TRBJ2-7, is DAGVTQSPTHLIKTRGQQVTLRCSPISGHKSVSWYQQVLGQGPQFIFQYYEKEERGRGNFPDRFSARQFPNYSSELNVNALLLGDSALYLCASSPTGQGYEQYFGPGTRLTVT.

The J gene is TRBJ1-1, the V gene TRBV5-6; D not certain. CDR3 length equals 13 residues. Germline CDR1 is SGHDT and CDR2 is YYEEEE. Trimming removed 1 base at V and 6 bases at J, with 10 bases between. The CDR3 nucleotides read TGTGCCAGCAGCTTGATGATGAGCCCTGAAGCTTTCTTT. This translates into CASSLMMSPEAFF.

This clone was seen only once. The rearrangement links TRBV27 to TRBJ2-5; D might be TRBD1 or TRBD2, each matching 6 bases. Germline lookup yields CDR1 MNHEY and CDR2 SMNVEV (reference sequence). The CDR3 spans 15 residues. V shed 5 bases and J shed 5 bases, with 18 bases lying between them. CDR3 region: CASSPRGLVGETQYF. In DNA, the CDR3 is TGTGCCAGCAGTCCCCGGGGGCTAGTGGGGGAGACCCAGTACTTC.

The rearrangement links TRBV6-6 to TRBJ1-2; TRBD1 matches 7 bases. CDR3 size: 13 residues. CDR1 is MNHNY and CDR2 is SVGAGI in the germline V gene (reference sequence). Unmatched junction bases numbered 6, after V lost 4 bases and J lost 7 bases. For the CDR3, the DNA is TGTGCCAGCAGTTTTGGACAGGAAGGTGGCTACACCTTC. It is translated as CASSFGQEGGYTF.

This rearrangement joins TRBV11-2 to TRBJ2-7, with D tentatively TRBD2 (6 bases). This CDR3 has 15 residues. V shed 4 bases and J shed 2 bases, with 15 bases lying between them. Germline V CDR1 and CDR2: SGHAT, FQNNGV. CDR3: CASSSTGVPPYEQYF. CDR3 DNA: TGTGCCAGCAGCTCCACGGGGGTACCTCCCTACGAGCAGTACTTC.

This chain joins TRBV29-1 and TRBJ2-3; 9 nucleotides match TRBD1. Looked up from germline, CDR1 is SQVTM and CDR2 is ANQGSEA. The CDR3 consists of 15 residues. Trimming cost V 4 bases and J 3 bases; bases outside gene matches: 8. The chain's CDR3 is CSVGRQGGGTDTQYF. CDR3 DNA: TGCAGCGTTGGGCGACAGGGGGGTGGGACAGATACGCAGTATTTT.

The chain employs TRBV5-4 and TRBJ1-2; no definite D call. CDR1 and CDR2 from the germline V gene are SGHNT and YYREEE (reference sequence). The CDR3 loop spans 16 amino acids. V shed 3 bases and J shed 0 bases, with 15 bases lying between them. CDR3 in amino acids: CASSSPGGIPNYGYTF. CDR3 nucleotides: TGTGCCAGCAGCTCACCAGGAGGGATCCCTAACTATGGCTACACCTTC.

This clone was observed once. The chain has TRBV19 and TRBJ1-4; D perhaps matches TRBD1 (5 bases). V lost 7 bases to trimming and J lost 7 bases, with 16 bases between them. The CDR3 runs 14 residues. Per the germline V gene, CDR1 is LNHDA and CDR2 is SQIVND (reference sequence). CDR3 residues: CASNYRGAGEKLFF. The DNA for the CDR3 is TGTGCCAGTAACTACCGGGGCGCGGGTGAAAAACTGTTTTTT.

This sequence joins TRBV2 and TRBJ2-7; D unclear. V lost 3 bases and J 4 bases, leaving 13 bases between the germline ends. Germline V gives CDR1 SNHLY, CDR2 FYNNEI. This CDR3 is built from 14 residues. The CDR3 spells CASSEGRLGYEQYF. The CDR3 region has the DNA TGTGCCAGCAGTGAGGGCAGGTTAGGATACGAGCAGTACTTC.

The V call is TRBV7-9, the J call TRBJ1-2; maybe TRBD1 (5 bases). The CDR3 extends over 16 amino acids. V was cut by 4 bases and J by 4 bases, with 19 bases left in between. Germline V CDR1 and CDR2: SEHNR, FQNEAQ (reference sequence). The CDR3: CASSSVTRGGTYGYTF. The CDR3 DNA follows: TGTGCCAGCAGCTCGGTTACACGCGGGGGAACCTATGGCTACACCTTC.

The chain recombines TRBV9 with TRBJ1-4, with D unresolved. Germline V CDR1 and CDR2: SGDLS, YYNGEE. The V gene lost 3 bases and the J gene lost 0 bases, with 9 bases spanning the gap. This CDR3 spans 15 amino acids. DNA of the CDR3: TGTGCCAGCAGCGGTGGTGGGACAACTAATGAAAAACTGTTTTTT. Residues: CASSGGGTTNEKLFF.

V usage is TRBV2 and J usage is TRBJ2-7; the match to TRBD1 covers 7 bases. The ends lost 6 bases at V and 2 bases at J; junction bases unmatched: 10. The CDR3 loop spans 15 amino acids. The germline V gene encodes CDR1 SNHLY and CDR2 FYNNEI. Written as DNA, the CDR3 is TGTGCCAGCAGGGGCCAGCCCGGACAGGCCTACGAGCAGTACTTC. It translates to CASRGQPGQAYEQYF.

The chain carries TRBV14 and TRBJ2-7; no reliable D call. CDR1 is SGHDN and CDR2 is FVKESK in the germline V gene. This CDR3 has 15 amino acids. Trimming removed 4 bases from V and 2 bases from J, with 15 bases in between. The CDR3 region has the DNA TGTGCCAGCAGCCCCTTGCGAGCGCTAGCCTACGAGCAGTACTTC. It encodes CASSPLRALAYEQYF.

The chain combines TRBV6-5 with TRBJ2-7; 11 bases line up with TRBD1. Germline V gene data show CDR1 as MNHEY and CDR2 as SVGAGI. The CDR3 length is 14 residues. V lost 6 bases to trimming and J lost 6 bases; unmatched junction nucleotides: 7. The CDR3 region has the DNA TGTGCCAGCAGGGGGACAGGGGGTAAAGTCGAGCAGTACTTC. Translating it yields CASRGTGGKVEQYF.

This chain connects TRBV5-4 to TRBJ1-1; tentatively, D is TRBD1 (5 bases). V lost 4 bases and J lost 1, with 11 bases in between. The CDR3 sequence is 14 residues long. In germline, CDR1 is SGHNT, CDR2 YYREEE (reference sequence). The CDR3 loop reads CASSRQPPNTEAFF. As DNA, the CDR3 is TGTGCCAGCAGCCGACAGCCCCCGAACACTGAAGCTTTCTTT. Full variable domain (rest looked up from reference TRBV5-4 and TRBJ1-1): ETGVTQSPTHLIKTRGQQVTLRCSSQSGHNTVSWYQQALGQGPQFIFQYYREEENGRGNFPPRFSGLQFPNYSSELNVNALELDDSALYLCASSRQPPNTEAFFGQGTRLTVV.

This clone appeared once. This rearrangement joins TRBV6-6 to TRBJ2-3; D assignment may be TRBD1 or TRBD2 (6 bases each). The CDR3 totals 12 residues. Germline loops: CDR1 MNHNY, CDR2 SVGAGI (reference sequence). V lost 11 bases and J 2 bases, leaving 11 bases between the germline ends. In nucleotides, the CDR3 is TGTGCCTCGGGGGCCTCCACAGATACGCAGTATTTT. This translates into CASGASTDTQYF.

This chain joins TRBV13 and TRBJ1-2, with 7 bases aligning to TRBD1. V shed 4 bases and J 7 bases; nucleotides not matched to a gene: 3. CDR3 size: 12 residues. From germline, CDR1 is PRHDT and CDR2 FYEKMQ (reference sequence). The CDR3 nucleotides are TGTGCCAGCAGCTCACAGGGGTTTGGCTACACCTTC. Protein sequence: CASSSQGFGYTF. The full variable domain, rest sourced from reference TRBV13 and TRBJ1-2, is AAGVIQSPRHLIKEKRETATLKCYPIPRHDTVYWYQQGPGQDPQFLISFYEKMQSDKGSIPDRFSAQQFSDYHSELNMSSLELGDSALYFCASSSQGFGYTFGSGTRLTVV.